The 6 T cell receptor beta chains in this list originate from one sample, sequenced in a study of shared clonotypes between healthy human individuals. This table comes from immunoSEQ multiplex PCR, and its TCRdb copy is limited to in-frame clones, with some not included. The data contain approximately 1.4 million clones, approximately 98% of them seen just once; the ten biggest clones take up about 0.42%. The material sequenced was naive CD4+ T cells sorted from blood. Subset: CD45RA+ positively selected. Receptor source: a man aged 25 to 45 in good health.

The chain employs TRBV28 and TRBJ2-1; D ambiguous. The germline V gene encodes CDR1 MDHEN and CDR2 SYDVKM. The CDR3 length is 15 residues. Trimming removed 7 bases at V and 6 bases at J, with 19 bases between. CDR3 loop: CASIVGGFTVNEQFF. CDR3 DNA: TGTGCCAGCATCGTGGGTGGGTTTACGGTCAATGAGCAGTTCTTC.

The genes are TRBV4-1 and TRBJ1-2, with TRBD1 as a possible D gene (6 bases). The CDR3 totals 15 residues. Trimming shortened V by 0 bases and J by 9 bases, and 17 bases separated the two germline ends. The germline V gene encodes CDR1 MGHRA and CDR2 YSYEKL. CDR3 region: CASSQDPNRAHRYTF. CDR3 bases: TGCGCCAGCAGCCAAGATCCAAACAGGGCTCATCGCTACACCTTC.

The genes are TRBV10-3 and TRBJ2-3; D unresolved. V lost 6 bases and J 5 bases, leaving 12 bases between the germline ends. Germline V gives CDR1 ENHRY, CDR2 SYGVKD. CDR3 length: 13 residues. The CDR3 sequence is CAIRAHGQDTQYF. CDR3 in DNA: TGTGCCATCAGGGCCCACGGGCAAGATACGCAGTATTTT.

Here the CDR3 DNA reads TGTGCCAGCAGCTTAGGAGTGAATCGGCAGGCTAACTACAATGAGCAGTTCTTC. Its translation is CASSLGVNRQANYNEQFF. The chain carries TRBV7-9 and TRBJ2-1, with D unresolved. This CDR3 has 18 residues. With 1 base removed from V and 3 bases from J, the gap between germline ends came to 19 bases. Looked up from germline, CDR1 is SEHNR and CDR2 is FQNEAQ (reference sequence).

This rearrangement joins TRBV11-2 to TRBJ1-1; D might be TRBD1 (6 bases). V was shortened by 0 bases and J by 1 base, with 12 bases between the two germline ends. The CDR3 loop spans 16 amino acids. Germline V lookup: CDR1 SGHAT, CDR2 FQNNGV. The CDR3 region is CASSLDDRLRNTEAFF. CDR3 coding DNA: TGTGCCAGCAGCTTAGATGACAGGCTACGGAACACTGAAGCTTTCTTT. Filled out from reference TRBV11-2 and TRBJ1-1, the complete variable domain reads EAGVAQSPRYKIIEKRQSVAFWCNPISGHATLYWYQQILGQGPKLLIQFQNNGVVDDSQLPKDRFSAERLKGVDSTLKIQPAKLEDSAVYLCASSLDDRLRNTEAFFGQGTRLTVV.

This chain connects TRBV9 to TRBJ2-5, with TRBD1 as a possible D gene (6 bases). The CDR3 covers 17 residues. Trimming stripped 1 base from V and 4 bases from J, with 20 bases between. Germline V gene data show CDR1 as SGDLS and CDR2 as YYNGEE. DNA for the CDR3: TGTGCCAGCAGCGTAAAGTCGGTAGGGCAGGGGTTAGAGACCCAGTACTTC. Translating gives CASSVKSVGQGLETQYF. Looking up the rest from reference TRBV9 and TRBJ2-5 gives the full variable domain: DSGVTQTPKHLITATGQRVTLRCSPRSGDLSVYWYQQSLDQGLQFLIQYYNGEERAKGNILERFSAQQFPDLHSELNLSSLELGDSALYFCASSVKSVGQGLETQYFGPGTRLLVL.